This T cell receptor beta chain was documented in a study of shared clonotypes between healthy human individuals. About the study: Every donor yielded three CD4 naive, three CD4 memory, two CD8 naive and one CD8 memory plate. Study-level points and caveats: Depth was large, yet rarefaction showed that sorted-subset sequencing was incomplete.

Trimming took 8 bases from V and 4 from J, leaving 14 bases between them. In germline, CDR1 is SGHTA, CDR2 FQGTGA. CDR3 length equals 13 residues. Profiling relied on immunoSEQ multiplex PCR, and the TCRdb table lists in-frame clones only, not all of them. The profile shows approximately 1,500,000 clones, 95% to 99% of them singletons. CD45RA+ naive and CD45RA-negative memory subsets were separated from CD4+ cells. In regard to this clone: The antigen is undetermined.

The sequencing sample was made of naive CD4+ T cells sorted from blood. Subset: CD45RA+ positively selected. This rearrangement joins TRBV7-3 to TRBJ2-5, with D perhaps matching TRBD1 (6 bases). The TCR was taken from a young man in good health. The CDR3 is CASSKGELETQYF. The CDR3 bases are TGTGCCAGCTCTAAGGGGGAGTTAGAGACCCAGTACTTC.